The 8 T cell receptor beta chains in this list originate from one sample, sequenced in a study of beta chain features in type 1 diabetes. The study, taken as a whole, reports: TCRB CDR3 length was moderately but significantly reduced in all four CD4+ subsets of Type 1 diabetes patients.

These receptors are not linked to any known antigen. The whole isolated RNA underwent reverse transcription, so sequencing captured expressed TCRB transcripts. Profiled with immunoSEQ multiplex PCR; TCRdb holds only in-frame clones, not every one. In the table there are 330,000 or so clones, 10% to 15% of which are singletons. Sequences were obtained from naive CD4+ T cells from blood. The receptors come from a woman aged 18-30 years with type 1 diabetes.

V is TRBV29-1 and J is TRBJ2-7; the D gene is possibly TRBD2 (6 bases). From germline, CDR1 is SQVTM and CDR2 ANQGSEA. The CDR3 consists of 13 residues. V lost 3 bases to trimming and J lost 2 bases, with 11 bases between them. CDR3 DNA: TGCAGCGTTGAGGGCGGAGGGGCCTACGAGCAGTACTTC. Its protein is CSVEGGGAYEQYF.

The V gene is TRBV2, the J gene TRBJ1-4; TRBD1 is a possible D gene (5 bases). Germline V gives CDR1 SNHLY, CDR2 FYNNEI. This CDR3 region has 14 residues. The ends were cut back, 6 bases at V and 6 bases at J, with 14 bases in the middle. As DNA, the CDR3 is TGTGCCAGCAGGGCCGACAGTCCCTATGAAAAACTGTTTTTT. Translation gives CASRADSPYEKLFF. Complete variable domain (other parts from reference TRBV2 and TRBJ1-4): EPEVTQTPSHQVTQMGQEVILRCVPISNHLYFYWYRQILGQKVEFLVSFYNNEISEKSEIFDDQFSVERPDGSNFTLKIRSTKLEDSAMYFCASRADSPYEKLFFGSGTQLSVL.

The chain couples TRBV4-1 to TRBJ2-7, with D perhaps TRBD2 (5 bases). This CDR3 has 17 residues. The V end lost 4 bases, the J end lost 3 bases, and 22 bases lay between the germline ends. Looked up from germline, CDR1 is MGHRA and CDR2 is YSYEKL. CDR3 protein: CASSRSGEPINYYEQYF. Here the CDR3 DNA reads TGCGCCAGCAGCCGCTCCGGGGAGCCGATCAACTACTACGAGCAGTACTTC.

This clone turned up a few times. This chain links TRBV21-1 with TRBJ2-5; the DNA was not used to check the table's D call, TRBD1. TRBV21-1 is a documented pseudogene. The CDR3 spans 17 residues. CDR3 in DNA: TGTGCCAGCAGCAAAGAAGGAGAGACAGCCAGGATAGAGACCCAGTACTTC. Translated, it gives CASSKEGETARIETQYF.

This clone has more than one count but fewer than ten. This chain links TRBV29-1 with TRBJ2-7; TRBD2 agrees at 11 bases. CDR1 is SQVTM, CDR2 ANQGSEA, per germline. CDR3 length: 13 residues. The J segment lost 6 bases and the V segment lost 3 bases, leaving 4 bases of the junction unmatched. The CDR3 region has the DNA TGCAGCGTTGAGGCTAGCGGGAGGCGCGAGCAGTACTTC. It encodes CSVEASGRREQYF.

The chain couples TRBV4-2 to TRBJ1-5; tentatively, D is TRBD1 (6 bases). The CDR3 totals 15 residues. Germline values: CDR1 LGHNA, CDR2 YNFKEQ. V lost 4 bases, J lost 7 bases, and 17 bases lay in between. The CDR3 nucleotides read TGTGCCAGCAGCCGGGACAATGGGGGGGAGCAGCCCCAGCATTTT. Encoded protein: CASSRDNGGEQPQHF.

This chain connects TRBV7-2 to TRBJ2-1, with D perhaps TRBD1 (6 bases). This CDR3 region has 15 residues. Germline-derived CDR1 and CDR2 are SGHTA and FQGNSA. V was shortened by 6 bases and J by 4 bases, with 16 bases between the two germline ends. CDR3 sequence: CASRSGTNYYNEQFF. For the CDR3, the DNA is TGTGCCAGCAGATCCGGGACAAACTATTACAATGAGCAGTTCTTC.

This clone was observed a few times. The chain is built from TRBV5-6 and TRBJ1-2, with TRBD1 identical over 8 bases. The germline gives CDR1 SGHDT, CDR2 YYEEEE. The V gene end was trimmed by 4 bases and the J gene end by 4 bases; junction bases not matched to a gene: 3. There are 13 residues in the CDR3. The CDR3 DNA reads TGTGCCAGCAGCCGGGACAGGATCTATGGCTACACCTTC. Amino acids: CASSRDRIYGYTF.